This TCR beta chain came from a study of cytomegalovirus exposure and HLA in healthy donors. Study conclusions and caveats: The authors enumerated 150 to 200 TCR beta chains as linked to cytomegalovirus.

V lost 5 bases and J 7 bases, leaving 9 bases between the germline ends. CDR1 GTSNPN and CDR2 SVGIG come from the germline V gene (reference sequence). There are 12 residues in the CDR3. Notes on this clone: Its antigen is undetermined.

Primers: 60 Vbeta forward and 13 Jbeta reverse. The protocol was immunoSEQ multiplex PCR, while the TCRdb copy is restricted to in-frame clones and leaves out a portion. The sample lists about 190,000 clones, around 85% occurring once. This sequence joins TRBV30 and TRBJ1-6; TRBD1 might be the D (5 bases). The sample was PBMCs. This clonotype originated in a man over 45 in good health and CMV-seronegative. The chain's CDR3 is CAWGHPNSPLHF. The CDR3 DNA is TGTGCCTGGGGACATCCAAATTCACCCCTCCACTTT.